This T cell receptor (beta chain) was observed in a study of blood T cells in healthy people across ages. The second PCR ran about 6 to 12 cycles with a sample-barcoded 5' primer and J-beta primers. At least 2.5 million CDR3-containing paired-end reads were obtained per sample. Each CDR3 protein gets one entry after TCRdb re-called the 5' RACE reads with MiXCR. The repertoire holds more than 900,000 distinct CDR3 sequences, 25% to 30% seen once, with roughly 10% in the top ten. V was pared by 5 bases and J by 2 bases, with 19 bases between. Germline CDR1 and CDR2: SEHNR and FQNEAQ (reference sequence). This CDR3 region has 16 residues. In its sample, this clonotype was seen a few times. This same sample was also part of a study on T cells of mothers and their children. In that study: Similar effects of thymic selection on TCR recombination output were recorded in related and unrelated pairs. Among related mother-child pairs, overlap was slightly higher than in unrelated pairs, though not significantly.

This sequence originates from a woman aged 40 to 49 in good health. Material: blood. The gene calls are TRBV7-9 and TRBJ2-7; no definite D call. The CDR3 sequence: CASSKTSRQVAYEQYF. CDR3 in DNA: TGTGCCAGCAGCAAAACATCCCGACAAGTAGCCTACGAGCAGTACTTC. Together with reference TRBV7-9 and TRBJ2-7, the CDR3 gives the full variable domain: DTGVSQNPRHKITKRGQNVTFRCDPISEHNRLYWYRQTLGQGPEFLTYFQNEAQLEKSRLLSDRFSAERPKGSFSTLEIQRTEQGDSAMYLCASSKTSRQVAYEQYFGPGTRLTVT.